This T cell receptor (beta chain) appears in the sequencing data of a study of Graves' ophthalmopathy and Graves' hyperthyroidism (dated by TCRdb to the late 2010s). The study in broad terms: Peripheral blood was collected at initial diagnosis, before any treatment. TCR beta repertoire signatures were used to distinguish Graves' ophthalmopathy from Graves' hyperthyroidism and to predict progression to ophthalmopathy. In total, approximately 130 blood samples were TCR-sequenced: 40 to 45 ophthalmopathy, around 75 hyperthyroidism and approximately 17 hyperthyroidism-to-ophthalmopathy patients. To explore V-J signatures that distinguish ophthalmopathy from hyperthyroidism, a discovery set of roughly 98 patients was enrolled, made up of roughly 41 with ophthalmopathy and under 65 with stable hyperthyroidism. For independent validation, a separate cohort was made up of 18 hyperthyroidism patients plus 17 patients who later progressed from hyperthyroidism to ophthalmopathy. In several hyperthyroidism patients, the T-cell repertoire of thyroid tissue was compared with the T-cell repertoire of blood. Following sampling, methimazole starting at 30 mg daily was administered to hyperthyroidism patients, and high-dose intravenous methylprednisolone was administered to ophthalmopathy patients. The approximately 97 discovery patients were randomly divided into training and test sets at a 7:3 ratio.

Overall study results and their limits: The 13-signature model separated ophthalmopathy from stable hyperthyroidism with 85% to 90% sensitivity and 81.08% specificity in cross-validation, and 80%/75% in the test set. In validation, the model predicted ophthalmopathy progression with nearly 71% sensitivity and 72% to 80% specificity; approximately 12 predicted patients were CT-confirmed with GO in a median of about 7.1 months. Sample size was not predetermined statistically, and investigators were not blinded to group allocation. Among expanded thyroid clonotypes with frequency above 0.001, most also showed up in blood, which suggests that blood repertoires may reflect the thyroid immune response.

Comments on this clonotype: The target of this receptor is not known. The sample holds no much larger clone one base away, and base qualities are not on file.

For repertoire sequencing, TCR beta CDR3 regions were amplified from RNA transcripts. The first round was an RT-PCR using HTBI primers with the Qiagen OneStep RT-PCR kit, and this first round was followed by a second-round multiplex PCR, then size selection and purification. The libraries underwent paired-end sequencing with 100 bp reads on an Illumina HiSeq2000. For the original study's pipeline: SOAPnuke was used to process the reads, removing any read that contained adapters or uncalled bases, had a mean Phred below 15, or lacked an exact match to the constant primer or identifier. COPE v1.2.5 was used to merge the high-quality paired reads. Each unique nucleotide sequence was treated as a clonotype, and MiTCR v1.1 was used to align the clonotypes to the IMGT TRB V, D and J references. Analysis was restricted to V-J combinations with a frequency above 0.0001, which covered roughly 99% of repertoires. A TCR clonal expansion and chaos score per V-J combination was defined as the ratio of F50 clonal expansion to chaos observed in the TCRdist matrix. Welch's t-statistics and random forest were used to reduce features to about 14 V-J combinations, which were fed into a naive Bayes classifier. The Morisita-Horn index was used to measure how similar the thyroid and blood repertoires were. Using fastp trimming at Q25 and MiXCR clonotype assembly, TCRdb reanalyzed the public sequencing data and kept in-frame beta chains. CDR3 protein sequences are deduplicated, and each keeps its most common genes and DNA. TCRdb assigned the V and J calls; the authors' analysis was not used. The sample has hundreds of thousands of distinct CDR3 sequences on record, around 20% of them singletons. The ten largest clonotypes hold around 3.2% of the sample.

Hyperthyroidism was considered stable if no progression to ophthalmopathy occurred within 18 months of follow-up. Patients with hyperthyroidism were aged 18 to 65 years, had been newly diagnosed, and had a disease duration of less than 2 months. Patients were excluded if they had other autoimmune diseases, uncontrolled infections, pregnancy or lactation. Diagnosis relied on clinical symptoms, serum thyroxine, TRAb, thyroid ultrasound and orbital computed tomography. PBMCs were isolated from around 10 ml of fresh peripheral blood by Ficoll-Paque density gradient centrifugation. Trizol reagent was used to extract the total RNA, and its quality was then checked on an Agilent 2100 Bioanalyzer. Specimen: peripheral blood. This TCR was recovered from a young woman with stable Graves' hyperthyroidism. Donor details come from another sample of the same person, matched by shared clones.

The CDR3 in this case is CASSRDRDSTEAFF. The DNA is TGTGCCAGCAGCCGGGACAGGGATTCCACTGAAGCTTTCTTT. This chain joins TRBV6-1 to TRBJ1-1; TRBD1 fits 9 bases in the junction. The germline V gene encodes CDR1 MNHNS and CDR2 SASEGT. Counted from cysteine to phenylalanine, this CDR3 has 14 amino acids. Just CDR3 DNA is preserved here, 42 bases in frame from base 1. Ends trimmed: V by 6 bases, J by 4 bases; bases unmatched to a gene: 6.